One TCR beta chain is described in this entry. Antigen: not known. Libraries were prepared by immunoSEQ multiplex PCR; TCRdb keeps only in-frame clonotypes and omits some of them. The data contain 150,000 or so clones, around nine tenths of them singletons. This sample is drawn from a study of T cell responses to AZD1222 COVID-19 vaccine. The overall study: Second doses were pooled across both intervals (about 4 or about 12 weeks).

Findings and caveats of the study: Baseline seropositives among AZD1222 recipients totaled only five to seven.

CDR1 and CDR2 from the germline V gene are MNHEY and SVGAGI. There are 14 residues in the CDR3. V lost 7 bases and J lost 2, with 12 bases in between. V and J are TRBV6-5 and TRBJ2-1, with a possible D match to TRBD2 (5 bases). Here the sequenced sample was peripheral blood, taken on day 0 of AZD1222 vaccination. This sequence originates from an adult in good health. The CDR3 spells CASKGRRTYNEQFF. As DNA, the CDR3 is TGTGCCAGCAAAGGGCGGAGGACCTACAATGAGCAGTTCTTC.